These T cell receptor beta chains were read from a single sample in a study of blood T cell repertoires in COVID-19. The data were produced by immunoSEQ multiplex PCR, yet TCRdb's version contains in-frame clones alone and is incomplete. The sample carries fewer than 300,000 clones, roughly 86% recorded once. Sequencing was carried out using peripheral blood. The origin of the receptors is a man aged 18 to 29 with active or convalescent COVID-19. Each CDR3 is given with its conserved first and last residue. D genes are given only for firm matches. Rows may omit the clone size; those that give it use once, few, many or a size class.

DNA	CDR3	V	J	size	D
TGTGCCAGCAGCTTAGACAGCAACACCGGGGAGCTGTTTTTT	CASSLDSNTGELFF	TRBV6-5	TRBJ2-2	once	NA
TGTGCCAGCAGCGTAGTAGGGGCCTACTCCTACAATGAGCAGTTCTTC	CASSVVGAYSYNEQFF	TRBV9	TRBJ2-1	NA	NA
TGTGCCACCGGTACAGGGAGCCCCTACGAGCAGTACTTC	CATGTGSPYEQYF	TRBV2	TRBJ2-7	NA	NA
TGTGCCAGCAGCTCCTCATCAGGGGCGTACGAGCAGTACTTC	CASSSSSGAYEQYF	TRBV11-2	TRBJ2-7	NA	NA
TGTGCCAGCAGCTTGGAAGCGGGGGGGCCCCGCAATGAGCAGTTCTTC	CASSLEAGGPRNEQFF	TRBV5-5	TRBJ2-1	NA	TRBD2
TGTGCCAGCTCACAATCCGGTGGCAATCAGCCCCAGCATTTT	CASSQSGGNQPQHF	TRBV18	TRBJ1-5	NA	NA
TGTGCTAGTGGTTTGGACAGGGTCGAGACCCAGTACTTC	CASGLDRVETQYF	TRBV12-5	TRBJ2-5	once	NA
TGCGCCAGCAGTGAGACAGGAATAACCTCCTATGGCTACACCTTC	CASSETGITSYGYTF	TRBV10-1	TRBJ1-2	NA	NA
TGTGCCAGCAGCGTAGTAGGACTAGCGGTCACCGGGGAGCTGTTTTTT	CASSVVGLAVTGELFF	TRBV9	TRBJ2-2	NA	TRBD2
TGTGCCAGCAGCCCCGGGAGGGACAGAGGGCAAGAGACCCAGTACTTC	CASSPGRDRGQETQYF	TRBV7-3	TRBJ2-5	NA	NA
TGTGCCAGCCGAATGGGAGGAGAAGCTTTCTTT	CASRMGGEAFF	TRBV6-5	TRBJ1-1	NA	NA
TGCGCCAGCAGCCAAGGACAGGGGATAGGAAACACCATATATTTT	CASSQGQGIGNTIYF	TRBV4-1	TRBJ1-3	NA	TRBD1
TGCGCCAGCAGCCCAGGACAAACTGAAGCTTTCTTT	CASSPGQTEAFF	TRBV5-1	TRBJ1-1	NA	NA
TGTGCCAGCAGCTCACCCCGGACAGGGTTGTTAAACACCATATATTTT	CASSSPRTGLLNTIYF	TRBV7-2	TRBJ1-3	NA	TRBD1
TGTGCCAGCAGCCACCGGCAGGGTTCCTACGAGCAGTACTTC	CASSHRQGSYEQYF	TRBV3-1/TRBV3-2	TRBJ2-7	NA	NA
TGTGCCAGCAGCCGCGACGGTGGGAGGACTGAAGCTTTCTTT	CASSRDGGRTEAFF	TRBV11-2	TRBJ1-1	NA	NA
TGTGCCAGCAGCGTTGACCGGGGAGATGCCCTCCACTTT	CASSVDRGDALHF	TRBV7-2	TRBJ1-6	few	NA
TGTGCCAGCAGCTGGGGGGCCGGGGAGCTGTTTTTT	CASSWGAGELFF	TRBV7-9	TRBJ2-2	NA	NA
TGTGCCAGCAGCCCGCGGCCCTATCTAGCGGGGGTTCTGGAGACCCAGTACTTC	CASSPRPYLAGVLETQYF	TRBV5-6	TRBJ2-5	NA	TRBD2
TGTGCCAGCAGCGTAGTGGCAGGGGGCTCCGCCGGGGAGCTGTTTTTT	CASSVVAGGSAGELFF	TRBV9	TRBJ2-2	NA	TRBD1
TGTGCCAGCAGAATCCTAGCGGGGCGCTCCTACGAGCAGTACTTC	CASRILAGRSYEQYF	TRBV2	TRBJ2-7	NA	TRBD2
TGTGCCAGTAGCTCCCGGGGGGGGACAGGGGGCACTGAAGCTTTCTTT	CASSSRGGTGGTEAFF	TRBV19	TRBJ1-1	NA	TRBD1
TGTGCCAGCAGGACAGGCACAGATACGCAGTATTTT	CASRTGTDTQYF	TRBV5-5	TRBJ2-3	NA	NA
TGTGCCAGTAGTATGGTAGCCGGGACAGTTTATAGCAATCAGCCCCAGCATTTT	CASSMVAGTVYSNQPQHF	TRBV19	TRBJ1-5	NA	TRBD1
TGTGCCAGCAGCTTAGCTAGGACAGAGGGCTACACCTTC	CASSLARTEGYTF	TRBV7-9	TRBJ1-2	NA	NA
TGTGCCATCAGTGAGCCGGGGGGGGGCACAGATACGCAGTATTTT	CAISEPGGGTDTQYF	TRBV10-3	TRBJ2-3	NA	TRBD2
TGTGCCAGCAGCAGGACAGGGGTGGGTGTTCTCACTGAAGCTTTCTTT	CASSRTGVGVLTEAFF	TRBV5-4	TRBJ1-1	NA	TRBD1
TGTGCCAGCAGCCCGCTTGGGGGAGGTGAAAAACTGTTTTTT	CASSPLGGGEKLFF	TRBV6-5	TRBJ1-4	NA	NA
TGTGCCAGCAGTTACTCGATGGGGGCCAGGTATGGCTACACCTTC	CASSYSMGARYGYTF	TRBV6-5	TRBJ1-2	NA	NA
TGTGCCACCAGTGATAGCCAAGGGGCCAACGTCCTGACTTTC	CATSDSQGANVLTF	TRBV15	TRBJ2-6	NA	NA
TGTGCCAGCAGCCATACAGGAGTCCGCGGCTACACCTTC	CASSHTGVRGYTF	TRBV7-9	TRBJ1-2	NA	NA
TGTGCCAGCAGCCCTTATGGGGGCATGAACACTGAAGCTTTCTTT	CASSPYGGMNTEAFF	TRBV14	TRBJ1-1	NA	NA
TGTGCCAGCAGTTCGCTAGCGGGGAACCAAGAGACCCAGTACTTC	CASSSLAGNQETQYF	TRBV6-6	TRBJ2-5	NA	TRBD2
TGTGCCAGTAGTGGGGAGGAAAATGGCGGCCCTTTTCAGCCCCAGCATTTT	CASSGEENGGPFQPQHF	TRBV19	TRBJ1-5	NA	NA
TGTGCCAGCAGCTTGGTGGGGACAGGGGTTAGCTCCTACGAGCAGTACTTC	CASSLVGTGVSSYEQYF	TRBV5-6	TRBJ2-7	NA	TRBD1
TGCAGTGCAGACAGGGAGAATGAGCAGTTCTTC	CSADRENEQFF	TRBV20-1	TRBJ2-1	NA	TRBD1
TGTGCCAGCAGCTTAGGACAGGTCGCAGATACGCAGTATTTT	CASSLGQVADTQYF	TRBV7-8	TRBJ2-3	NA	NA
TGTGCCAGCAGCCGGACATCAGTACCCACCGGGGAGCTGTTTTTT	CASSRTSVPTGELFF	TRBV11-3	TRBJ2-2	once	NA
TGTGCCAGCAGTGAAGCTGGATGGCGAGGGCAGAAGACCCAGTACTTC	CASSEAGWRGQKTQYF	TRBV6-1	TRBJ2-5	NA	NA
TGTGCCAGCAGCTTGACTAGCGGGTACCAAGAGACCCAGTACTTC	CASSLTSGYQETQYF	TRBV7-8	TRBJ2-5	NA	TRBD2
TGTGCCAGCAGCTTAGGACAGGGGGCTGGGGATACGCAGTATTTT	CASSLGQGAGDTQYF	TRBV7-9	TRBJ2-3	NA	TRBD1
TGCAGTGCTACAGGGGATGGTGGCTACACCTTC	CSATGDGGYTF	TRBV20-1	TRBJ1-2	NA	NA
TGTGCCACCCGGCCAGGGGGATTGGGCGAGCAGTACTTC	CATRPGGLGEQYF	TRBV5-8	TRBJ2-7	NA	TRBD1
TGTGCCAGTAGAGCCGGCACCGGGGAGCTGTTTTTT	CASRAGTGELFF	TRBV19	TRBJ2-2	NA	NA
TGCGCCAGCAGCCAAGCTATGGCCGGAGTCACAGATACGCAGTATTTT	CASSQAMAGVTDTQYF	TRBV4-1	TRBJ2-3	NA	NA
TGCGCCAGCAGCCAGTTCACAGACCTCGTGGGTCTCTACGAGCAGTACTTC	CASSQFTDLVGLYEQYF	TRBV4-3	TRBJ2-7	NA	NA
TGTGCCAGCAGCTTAAATATAGGGGGCAGCGACACCGGGGAGCTGTTTTTT	CASSLNIGGSDTGELFF	TRBV7-3	TRBJ2-2	NA	TRBD1
TGTGCCAGCAGCCCCTCCCCCTGGAACACTGAAGCTTTCTTT	CASSPSPWNTEAFF	TRBV11-2	TRBJ1-1	NA	NA
TGCGCCAGCAGCCAGCCCCGAGGAGGGGGCTTTTGGGGCTACACCTTC	CASSQPRGGGFWGYTF	TRBV4-1	TRBJ1-2	NA	TRBD1